These 19 T cell receptor beta chains were all obtained from the same sample, sequenced in a study of shared clonotypes between healthy human individuals. Method: immunoSEQ multiplex PCR; TCRdb's copy keeps in-frame clones and lacks some. The sample includes approximately 2.5 million clones, over 85% seen only once; the top ten take roughly 0.36%. Sequenced: naive CD4+ T cells from PBMCs. Subset noted: CD45RA+ positively selected. These receptors were taken from a man aged 18-30 years in good health. Some clones in this sample may be carry-over from other donors' samples.

This sequence joins TRBV7-9 and TRBJ2-3, with D possibly matching TRBD2 (6 bases). With 7 bases removed from V and 3 bases from J, the gap between germline ends came to 20 bases. Germline lookup yields CDR1 SEHNR and CDR2 FQNEAQ (reference sequence). The CDR3 length is 16 residues. The CDR3 sequence is CASKSAEGSNTDTQYF. CDR3 nucleotide sequence: TGTGCCAGCAAATCGGCGGAGGGTTCTAATACAGATACGCAGTATTTT.

The chain has TRBV12-5 and TRBJ2-1, with 8 bases aligning to TRBD2. V trimming: 4 bases; J trimming: 2 bases; junction bases outside the gene matches: 1. CDR3 length: 14 residues. Germline CDR1 LGHNT, CDR2 FRNRAP. The CDR3 nucleotides read TGTGCTAGTGGTTCGGGACTAGCCTACAATGAGCAGTTCTTC. This sequence encodes CASGSGLAYNEQFF.

Comments on this clone: Relative to the germline gene, one junction end is altered; a read error may explain this. V usage is TRBV5-1 and J usage is TRBJ2-7; 13 nucleotides line up with TRBD2. Germline lookup yields CDR1 SGHRS and CDR2 YFSETQ. The CDR3 length is 14 residues. In DNA form, the CDR3 reads TGCGCCAGCAGCACGACTTTGGGACTAGCGGGACGTTGGTTC. It translates to CASSTTLGLAGRWF. Using reference TRBV5-1 and TRBJ2-7 for the parts outside the CDR3, the full variable domain is KAGVTQTPRYLIKTRGQQVTLSCSPISGHRSVSWYQQTPGQGLQFLFEYFSETQRNKGNFPGRFSGRQFSNSRSEMNVSTLELGDSALYLCASSTTLGLAGRWFGPGTRLTVT.

The rearrangement joins TRBV6-1 to TRBJ2-7; 8 nucleotides line up with TRBD1. With 6 bases clipped from V and 2 bases from J, the junction kept 6 bases outside the gene matches. CDR1 MNHNS and CDR2 SASEGT come from the germline V gene. The CDR3 extends over 14 amino acids. The CDR3 sequence is CASSLDRVAYEQYF. The CDR3 DNA follows: TGTGCCAGCAGCCTGGACAGGGTCGCCTACGAGCAGTACTTC.

V and J are TRBV4-1 and TRBJ1-2; the D is unclear. V dropped 4 bases and J dropped 1 base, with 19 bases sitting between them. Germline lookup yields CDR1 MGHRA and CDR2 YSYEKL. This CDR3 spans 17 amino acids. The CDR3 nucleotides read TGCGCCAGCAGCCTCCTAGGGCTTGGGAACAATAACTATGGCTACACCTTC. Translated: CASSLLGLGNNNYGYTF.

The chain carries TRBV5-4 and TRBJ2-1; TRBD2 aligns across 9 bases. The CDR3 has 16 amino acids. Germline V gives CDR1 SGHNT, CDR2 YYREEE (reference sequence). V trimming: 4 bases; J trimming: 6 bases; junction bases outside the gene matches: 11. CDR3 sequence (DNA): TGTGCCAGCAGCCCCAATAGCGGGGGAGGGCTCAATGAGCAGTTCTTC. Protein product: CASSPNSGGGLNEQFF.

This clone was seen only once. The J gene is TRBJ2-1, the V gene TRBV5-6; D not resolved. Germline-derived CDR1 and CDR2 are SGHDT and YYEEEE. The length of the CDR3 is 15 residues. Trimming left V 5 bases short and J 0 bases short, with 12 bases between. The CDR3 loop is CASSGGNGSYNEQFF. The CDR3 region has the DNA TGTGCCAGCAGTGGTGGGAACGGCTCCTACAATGAGCAGTTCTTC.

CDR3 sequence: CASSFGGVGEKLFF. The DNA for the CDR3 is TGTGCCAGCAGTTTCGGTGGGGTGGGTGAAAAACTGTTTTTT. J is TRBJ1-4 and V is TRBV28; no clear D gene. The CDR3 has 14 amino acids. Germline CDR1 reads MDHEN; CDR2 reads SYDVKM. V was trimmed by 3 bases and J by 7 bases, leaving 12 bases between them.

Details on this clone: Other nucleotide sequences in the sample specify the same CDR3. J is TRBJ1-1 and V is TRBV7-3; D ambiguous. The CDR3 covers 13 residues. The ends were cut back, 3 bases at V and 3 bases at J, with 8 bases in the middle. CDR1 SGHTA and CDR2 FQGTGA come from the germline V gene. CDR3 sequence: CASSLLADTEAFF. CDR3 DNA: TGTGCCAGCAGCTTGCTAGCGGACACTGAAGCTTTCTTT.

The CDR3 loop is CASSRDRIYEQYF. The CDR3 DNA follows: TGTGCCAGCAGCCGGGACAGAATCTACGAGCAGTACTTC. The chain links TRBV6-5 to TRBJ2-7, with 7 bases fitting TRBD1. V gave up 6 bases and J gave up 3 bases; unmatched junction bases: 5. This CDR3 is 13 amino acids long. CDR1 MNHEY and CDR2 SVGAGI come from the germline V gene.

V usage is TRBV28 and J usage is TRBJ1-1; a weak D match, TRBD1 (5 bases). V shed 6 bases and J shed 7 bases, with 21 bases lying between them. The length of the CDR3 is 15 residues. Germline V lookup: CDR1 MDHEN, CDR2 SYDVKM. CDR3 loop: CASSPLGPGLDEAFF. CDR3 sequence (DNA): TGTGCCAGCAGCCCACTGGGCCCGGGACTCGATGAAGCTTTCTTT.

This clone has only a few counts. The chain combines TRBV9 with TRBJ1-1; D ambiguous. This CDR3 contains 16 residues. Trimming took 3 bases from V and 1 from J, leaving 16 bases between them. Germline V gene lookup returns CDR1 SGDLS and CDR2 YYNGEE. CDR3 nucleotide sequence: TGTGCCAGCAGCGAGGGTAGTAACAGTCAGAACACTGAAGCTTTCTTT. It is translated as CASSEGSNSQNTEAFF.

The rearrangement joins TRBV7-3 to TRBJ2-3, with D uncertain. The V end lost 4 bases, the J end lost 5 bases, and 10 bases lay between the germline ends. CDR3 length: 13 amino acids. The germline V gene encodes CDR1 SGHTA and CDR2 FQGTGA. CDR3 loop: CASSSRYRDTQYF. CDR3 DNA sequence: TGTGCCAGCAGCTCCCGTTACAGAGATACGCAGTATTTT.

This chain links TRBV2 with TRBJ1-1; perhaps TRBD1 as D (6 bases). V lost 8 bases to trimming and J lost 5 bases, with 18 bases between them. Germline values: CDR1 SNHLY, CDR2 FYNNEI. This CDR3 has 14 residues. CDR3 DNA sequence: TGTGCCAGCCAGGACAGAGGGCGTGAGACTGAAGCTTTCTTT. Translated: CASQDRGRETEAFF.

The chain couples TRBV5-4 to TRBJ2-3; 8 bases are shared with TRBD2. The CDR3 runs to 14 residues. The V gene end was trimmed by 4 bases and the J gene end by 5 bases; junction bases not matched to a gene: 6. Germline V gives CDR1 SGHNT, CDR2 YYREEE (reference sequence). In nucleotides, the CDR3 is TGTGCCAGCAGCCGCCCGGGACTAGAAGATACGCAGTATTTT. It is translated as CASSRPGLEDTQYF. The variable domain in full, completed from reference TRBV5-4 and TRBJ2-3, reads ETGVTQSPTHLIKTRGQQVTLRCSSQSGHNTVSWYQQALGQGPQFIFQYYREEENGRGNFPPRFSGLQFPNYSSELNVNALELDDSALYLCASSRPGLEDTQYFGPGTRLTVL.

The chain uses TRBV23-1 and TRBJ1-2, with 8 bases matching TRBD1. Being an ORF, TRBV23-1 has a function that is uncertain. The CDR3 length is 16 residues. The V and J ends lost 6 bases and 8 bases, in that order; junction bases with no gene match: 17. The CDR3, as DNA: TGCGCCAGCAGGCCGGCCAGGGGGCCGGGGTCATGGGGCTACACCTTC. This codes for CASRPARGPGSWGYTF.

This clone was detected once. The CDR3 reads CASSFVRRANTGELFF. In DNA, the CDR3 is TGCGCCAGCAGCTTTGTCCGGAGAGCCAACACCGGGGAGCTGTTTTTT. The chain couples TRBV5-1 to TRBJ2-2; no clear D. The CDR3 is 16 amino acids. The germline V and J ends were trimmed by 2 bases and 2 bases, with 13 bases remaining between them. Germline V lookup: CDR1 SGHRS, CDR2 YFSETQ.

V gene TRBV10-3 combines with J gene TRBJ2-7; 9 bases are a match to TRBD1. Germline V lookup: CDR1 ENHRY, CDR2 SYGVKD. Germline trimming cut 10 bases from V and 4 bases from J; bases unmatched to any gene: 8. The CDR3 loop spans 13 amino acids. The CDR3 reads CATEPGQGYEQYF. The DNA of the CDR3 is TGTGCCACCGAGCCGGGACAGGGATACGAGCAGTACTTC.

The chain links TRBV10-3 to TRBJ1-5, with D uncertain. The V end lost 2 bases, the J end lost 4 bases, and 6 bases lay between the germline ends. CDR1 is ENHRY and CDR2 is SYGVKD in the germline V gene. The CDR3 totals 13 residues. The DNA for the CDR3 is TGTGCCATCAGTGAGGACCTTAATCAGCCCCAGCATTTT. It encodes CAISEDLNQPQHF.